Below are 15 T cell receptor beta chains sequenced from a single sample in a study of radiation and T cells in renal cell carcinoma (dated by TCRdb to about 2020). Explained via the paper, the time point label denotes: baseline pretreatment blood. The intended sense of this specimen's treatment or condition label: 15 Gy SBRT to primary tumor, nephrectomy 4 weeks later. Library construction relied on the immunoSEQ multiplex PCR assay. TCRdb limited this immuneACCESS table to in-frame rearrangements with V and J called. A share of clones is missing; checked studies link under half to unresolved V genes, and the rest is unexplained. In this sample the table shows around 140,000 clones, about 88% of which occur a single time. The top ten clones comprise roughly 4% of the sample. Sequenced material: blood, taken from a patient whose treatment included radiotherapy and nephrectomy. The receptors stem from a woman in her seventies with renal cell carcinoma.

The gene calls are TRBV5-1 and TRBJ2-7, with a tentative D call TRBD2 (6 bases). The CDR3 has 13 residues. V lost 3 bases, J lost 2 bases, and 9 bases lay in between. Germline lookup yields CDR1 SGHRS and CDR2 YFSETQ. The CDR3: CASSSGTPYEQYF. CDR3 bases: TGCGCCAGCAGCTCCGGGACTCCCTACGAGCAGTACTTC.

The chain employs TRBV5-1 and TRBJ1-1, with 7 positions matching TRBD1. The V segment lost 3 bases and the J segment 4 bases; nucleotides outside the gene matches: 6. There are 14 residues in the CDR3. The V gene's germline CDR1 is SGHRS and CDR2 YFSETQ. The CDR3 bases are TGCGCCAGCAGCTCCGGACAGGTGGGCACTGAAGCTTTCTTT. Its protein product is CASSSGQVGTEAFF.

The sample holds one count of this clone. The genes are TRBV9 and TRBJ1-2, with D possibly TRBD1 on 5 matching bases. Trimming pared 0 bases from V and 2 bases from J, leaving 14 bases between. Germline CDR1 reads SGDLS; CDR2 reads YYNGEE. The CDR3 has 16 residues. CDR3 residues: CASSVGSGWGNYGYTF. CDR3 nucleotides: TGTGCCAGCAGCGTAGGTTCCGGGTGGGGGAACTATGGCTACACCTTC.

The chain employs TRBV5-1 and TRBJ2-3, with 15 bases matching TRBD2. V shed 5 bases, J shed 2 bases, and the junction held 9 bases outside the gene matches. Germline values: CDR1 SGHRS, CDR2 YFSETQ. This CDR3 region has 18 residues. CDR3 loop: CASRRTSGGVSATDTQYF. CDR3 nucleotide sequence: TGCGCCAGCAGGCGGACTAGCGGGGGGGTTTCAGCCACAGATACGCAGTATTTT.

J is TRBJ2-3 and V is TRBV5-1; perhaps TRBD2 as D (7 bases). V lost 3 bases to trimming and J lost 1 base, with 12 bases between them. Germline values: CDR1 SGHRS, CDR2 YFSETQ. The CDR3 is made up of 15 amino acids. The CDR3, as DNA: TGCGCCAGCAGCTCGGGGGGCACGGGCACAGATACGCAGTATTTT. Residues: CASSSGGTGTDTQYF.

The CDR3 protein is CASSQEVASGLGDEQFF. CDR3 DNA sequence: TGCGCCAGCAGCCAAGAGGTGGCTAGCGGGCTGGGGGATGAGCAGTTCTTC. This chain uses TRBV4-1 with TRBJ2-1, with 8 bases matching TRBD2. Per the germline V gene, CDR1 is MGHRA and CDR2 is YSYEKL. The CDR3 covers 17 residues. V lost 0 bases to trimming and J lost 8 bases; unmatched junction nucleotides: 12.

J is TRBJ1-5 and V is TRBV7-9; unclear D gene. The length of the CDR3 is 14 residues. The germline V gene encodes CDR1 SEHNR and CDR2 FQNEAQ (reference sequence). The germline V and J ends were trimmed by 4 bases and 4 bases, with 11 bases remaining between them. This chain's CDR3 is CASSSPHINQPQHF. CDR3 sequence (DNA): TGTGCCAGCAGCTCCCCCCATATTAATCAGCCCCAGCATTTT.

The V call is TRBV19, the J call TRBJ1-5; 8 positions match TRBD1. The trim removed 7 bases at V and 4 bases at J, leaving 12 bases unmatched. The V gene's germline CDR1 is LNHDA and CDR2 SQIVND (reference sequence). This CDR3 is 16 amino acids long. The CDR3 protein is CASKDFSGGGNQPQHF. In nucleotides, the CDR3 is TGTGCCAGTAAGGACTTTTCAGGGGGCGGGAATCAGCCCCAGCATTTT.

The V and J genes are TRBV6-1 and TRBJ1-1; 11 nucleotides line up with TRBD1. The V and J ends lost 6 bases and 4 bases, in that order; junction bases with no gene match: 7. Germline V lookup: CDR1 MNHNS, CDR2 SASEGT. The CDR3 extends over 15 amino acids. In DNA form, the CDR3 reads TGTGCCAGCAGCGCCGGAGGGACAGGGGGCACTGAAGCTTTCTTT. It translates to CASSAGGTGGTEAFF.

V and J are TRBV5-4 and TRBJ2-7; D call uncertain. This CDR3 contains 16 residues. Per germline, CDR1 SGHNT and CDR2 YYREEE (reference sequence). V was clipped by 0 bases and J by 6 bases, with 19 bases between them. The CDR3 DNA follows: TGTGCCAGCAGCTTGGGGTCGGCCGGATTAGATCGCGAGCAGTACTTC. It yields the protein CASSLGSAGLDREQYF.

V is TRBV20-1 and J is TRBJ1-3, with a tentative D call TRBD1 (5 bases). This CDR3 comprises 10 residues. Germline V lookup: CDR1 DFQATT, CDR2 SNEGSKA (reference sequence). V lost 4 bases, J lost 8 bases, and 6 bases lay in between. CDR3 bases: TGCAGTGCTAAACAGGACACCATATATTTT. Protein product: CSAKQDTIYF.

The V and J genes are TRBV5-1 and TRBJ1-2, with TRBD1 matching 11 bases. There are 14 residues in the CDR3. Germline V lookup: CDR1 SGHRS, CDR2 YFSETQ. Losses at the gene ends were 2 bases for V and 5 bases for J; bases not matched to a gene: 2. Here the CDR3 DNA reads TGCGCCAGCAGCTTTGGACAGGGGGCTTATGGCTACACCTTC. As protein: CASSFGQGAYGYTF.

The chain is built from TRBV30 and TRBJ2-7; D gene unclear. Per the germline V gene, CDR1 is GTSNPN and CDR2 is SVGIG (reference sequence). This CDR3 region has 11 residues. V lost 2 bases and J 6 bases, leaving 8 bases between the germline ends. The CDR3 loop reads CAWSMVSEQYF. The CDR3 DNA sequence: TGTGCCTGGAGTATGGTTAGCGAGCAGTACTTC.

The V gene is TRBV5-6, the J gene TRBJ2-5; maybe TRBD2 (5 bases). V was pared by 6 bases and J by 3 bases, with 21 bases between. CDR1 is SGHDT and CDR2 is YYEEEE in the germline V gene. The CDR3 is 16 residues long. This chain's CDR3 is CASTIDIGGEKETQYF. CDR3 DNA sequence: TGTGCCAGCACCATAGACATTGGAGGCGAAAAAGAGACCCAGTACTTC.

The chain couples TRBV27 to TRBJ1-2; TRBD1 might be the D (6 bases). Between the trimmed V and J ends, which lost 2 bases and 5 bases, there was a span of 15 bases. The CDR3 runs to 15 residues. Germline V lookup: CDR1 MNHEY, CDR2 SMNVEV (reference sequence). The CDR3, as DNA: TGTGCCAGCAGTTTAGGTGTGGGGGGCAGTTATGGCTACACCTTC. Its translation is CASSLGVGGSYGYTF.